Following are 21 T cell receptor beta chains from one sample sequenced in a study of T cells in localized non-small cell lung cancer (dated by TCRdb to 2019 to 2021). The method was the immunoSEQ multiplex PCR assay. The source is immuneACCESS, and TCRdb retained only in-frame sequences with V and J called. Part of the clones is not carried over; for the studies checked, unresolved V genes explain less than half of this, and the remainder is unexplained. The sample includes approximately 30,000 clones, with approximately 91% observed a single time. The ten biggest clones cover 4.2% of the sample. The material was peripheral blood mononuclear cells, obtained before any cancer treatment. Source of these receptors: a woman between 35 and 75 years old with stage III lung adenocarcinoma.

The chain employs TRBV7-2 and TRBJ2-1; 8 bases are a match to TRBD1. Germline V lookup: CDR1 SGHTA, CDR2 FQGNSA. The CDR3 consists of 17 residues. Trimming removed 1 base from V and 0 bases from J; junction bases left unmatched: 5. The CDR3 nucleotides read TGTGCCAGCAGCTTAGTGGGAACAGGGGGCTCCTACAATGAGCAGTTCTTC. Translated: CASSLVGTGGSYNEQFF.

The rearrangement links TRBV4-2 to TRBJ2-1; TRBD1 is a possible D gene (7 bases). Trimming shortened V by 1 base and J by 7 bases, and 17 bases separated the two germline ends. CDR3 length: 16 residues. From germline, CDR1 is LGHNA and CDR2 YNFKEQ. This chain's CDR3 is CASSQVNGGGSNEQFF. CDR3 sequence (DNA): TGTGCCAGCAGCCAAGTTAATGGAGGGGGCTCGAATGAGCAGTTCTTC.

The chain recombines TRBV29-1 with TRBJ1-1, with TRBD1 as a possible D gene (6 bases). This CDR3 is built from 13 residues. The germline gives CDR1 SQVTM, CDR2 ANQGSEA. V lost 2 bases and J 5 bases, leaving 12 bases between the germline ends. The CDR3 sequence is CSVETGKSTEAFF. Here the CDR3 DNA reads TGCAGCGTTGAAACAGGGAAGTCGACTGAAGCTTTCTTT. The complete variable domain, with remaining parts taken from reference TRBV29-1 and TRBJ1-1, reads SAVISQKPSRDICQRGTSLTIQCQVDSQVTMMFWYRQQPGQSLTLIATANQGSEATYESGFVIDKFPISRPNLTFSTLTVSNMSPEDSSIYLCSVETGKSTEAFFGQGTRLTVV.

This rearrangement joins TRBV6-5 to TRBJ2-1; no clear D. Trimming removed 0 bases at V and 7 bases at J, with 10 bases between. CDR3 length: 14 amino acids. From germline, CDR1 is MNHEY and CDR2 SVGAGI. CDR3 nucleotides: TGTGCCAGCAGTTACTCCCGTTCGTGGAATGAGCAGTTCTTC. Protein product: CASSYSRSWNEQFF.

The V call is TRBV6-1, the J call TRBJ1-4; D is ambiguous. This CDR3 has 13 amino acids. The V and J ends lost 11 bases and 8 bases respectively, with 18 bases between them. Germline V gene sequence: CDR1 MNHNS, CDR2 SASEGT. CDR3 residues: CAAANLNGEKLFF. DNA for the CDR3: TGTGCCGCGGCCAACTTGAACGGGGAAAAACTGTTTTTT.

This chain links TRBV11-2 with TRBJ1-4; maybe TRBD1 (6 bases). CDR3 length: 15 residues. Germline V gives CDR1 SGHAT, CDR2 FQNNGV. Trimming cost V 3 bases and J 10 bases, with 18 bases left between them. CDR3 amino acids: CASSFFGTGSGKLFF. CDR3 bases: TGTGCCAGCAGCTTCTTCGGTACAGGGTCTGGAAAACTGTTTTTT.

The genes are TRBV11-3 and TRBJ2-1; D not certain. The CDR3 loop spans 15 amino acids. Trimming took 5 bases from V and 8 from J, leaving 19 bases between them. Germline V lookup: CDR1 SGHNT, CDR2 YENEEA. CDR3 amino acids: CASSPRPDRVDEQFF. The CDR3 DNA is TGTGCCAGCAGCCCGAGACCCGATCGGGTCGATGAGCAGTTCTTC.

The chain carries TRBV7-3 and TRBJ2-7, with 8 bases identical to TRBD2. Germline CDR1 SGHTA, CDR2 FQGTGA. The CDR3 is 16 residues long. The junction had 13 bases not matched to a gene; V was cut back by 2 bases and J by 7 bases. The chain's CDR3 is CASSLRTGGPEGEQYF. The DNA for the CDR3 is TGTGCCAGCAGCTTACGAACGGGAGGGCCGGAGGGGGAGCAGTACTTC.

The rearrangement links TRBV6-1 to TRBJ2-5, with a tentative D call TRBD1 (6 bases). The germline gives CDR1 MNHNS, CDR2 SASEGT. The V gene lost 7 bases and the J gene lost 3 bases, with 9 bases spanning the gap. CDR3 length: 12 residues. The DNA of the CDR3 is TGTGCCAGCAACGCAGGGGAAGAGACCCAGTACTTC. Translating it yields CASNAGEETQYF.

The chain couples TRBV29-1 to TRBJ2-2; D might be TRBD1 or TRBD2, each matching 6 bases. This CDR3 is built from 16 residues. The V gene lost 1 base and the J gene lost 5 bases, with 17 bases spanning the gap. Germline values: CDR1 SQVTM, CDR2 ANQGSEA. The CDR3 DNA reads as TGCAGCGTTGAAGGAGTAGGGGGGCAGAGGACCGGGGAGCTGTTTTTT. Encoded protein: CSVEGVGGQRTGELFF.

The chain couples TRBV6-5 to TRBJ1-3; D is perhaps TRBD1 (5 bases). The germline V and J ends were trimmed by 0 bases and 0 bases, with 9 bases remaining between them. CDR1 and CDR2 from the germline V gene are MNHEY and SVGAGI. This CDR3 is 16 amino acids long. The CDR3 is CASSYSMTDSGNTIYF. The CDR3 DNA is TGTGCCAGCAGTTACTCGATGACAGACTCTGGAAACACCATATATTTT.

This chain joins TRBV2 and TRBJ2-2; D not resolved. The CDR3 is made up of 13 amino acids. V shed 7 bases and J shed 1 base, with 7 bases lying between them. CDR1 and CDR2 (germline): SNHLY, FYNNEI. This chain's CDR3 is CASTVQNTGELFF. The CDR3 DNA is TGTGCCAGCACCGTACAGAACACCGGGGAGCTGTTTTTT.

In DNA, the CDR3 is TGTGCCAGTAGTAACTCTAGGGAAGAGACCCAGTACTTC. Residues: CASSNSREETQYF. The V gene is TRBV19, the J gene TRBJ2-5; D ambiguous. V lost 4 bases to trimming and J lost 3 bases, with 9 bases between them. The CDR3 spans 13 residues. Per germline, CDR1 LNHDA and CDR2 SQIVND (reference sequence).

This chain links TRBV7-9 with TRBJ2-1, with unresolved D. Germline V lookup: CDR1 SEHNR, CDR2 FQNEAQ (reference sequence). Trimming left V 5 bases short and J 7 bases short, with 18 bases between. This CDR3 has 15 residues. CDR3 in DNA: TGTGCCAGCAGCCCCCTACCTCTAACGAGAAATGAGCAGTTCTTC. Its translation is CASSPLPLTRNEQFF.

The CDR3: CASSLTHEQYF. CDR3 sequence (DNA): TGTGCCAGCAGCTTGACCCACGAGCAGTACTTC. The chain employs TRBV5-4 and TRBJ2-7; D remains ambiguous. This CDR3 is built from 11 residues. Deletions cut 1 base from V and 5 bases from J, with 4 bases between. The germline V gene encodes CDR1 SGHNT and CDR2 YYREEE (reference sequence).

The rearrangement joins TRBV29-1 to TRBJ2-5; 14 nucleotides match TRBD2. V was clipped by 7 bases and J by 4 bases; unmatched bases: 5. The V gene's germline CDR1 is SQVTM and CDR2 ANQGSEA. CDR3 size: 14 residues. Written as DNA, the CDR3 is TGCAGCGGGGGGACTAGCGGGAGAGGAGAGACCCAGTACTTC. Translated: CSGGTSGRGETQYF.

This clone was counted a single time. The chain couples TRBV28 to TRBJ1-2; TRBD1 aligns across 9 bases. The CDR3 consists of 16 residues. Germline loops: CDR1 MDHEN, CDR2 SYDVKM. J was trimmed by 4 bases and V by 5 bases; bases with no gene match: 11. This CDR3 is CASSPAGTGRLYGYTF. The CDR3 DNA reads TGTGCCAGCAGTCCAGCCGGGACAGGGAGACTCTATGGCTACACCTTC.

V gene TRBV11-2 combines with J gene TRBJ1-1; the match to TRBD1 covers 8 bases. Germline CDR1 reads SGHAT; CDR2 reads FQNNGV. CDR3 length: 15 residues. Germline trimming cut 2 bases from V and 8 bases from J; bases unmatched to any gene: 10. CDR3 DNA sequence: TGTGCCAGCAGCTTAACCCCCGACAGGGGATTCGAAGCTTTCTTT. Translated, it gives CASSLTPDRGFEAFF.

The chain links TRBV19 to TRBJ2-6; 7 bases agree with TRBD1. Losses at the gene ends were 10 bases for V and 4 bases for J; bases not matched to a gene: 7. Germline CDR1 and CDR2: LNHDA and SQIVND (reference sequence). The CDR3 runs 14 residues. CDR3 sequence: CATGTAQGANVLTF. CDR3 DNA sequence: TGTGCCACCGGGACAGCCCAAGGGGCCAACGTCCTGACTTTC.

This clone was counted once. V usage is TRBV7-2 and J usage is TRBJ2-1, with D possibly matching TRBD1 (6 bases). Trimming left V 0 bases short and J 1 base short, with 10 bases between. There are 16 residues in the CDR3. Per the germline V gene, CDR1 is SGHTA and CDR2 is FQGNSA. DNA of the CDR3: TGTGCCAGCAGCTTAGCGCAAGGGGGTTCCTACAATGAGCAGTTCTTC. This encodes CASSLAQGGSYNEQFF.

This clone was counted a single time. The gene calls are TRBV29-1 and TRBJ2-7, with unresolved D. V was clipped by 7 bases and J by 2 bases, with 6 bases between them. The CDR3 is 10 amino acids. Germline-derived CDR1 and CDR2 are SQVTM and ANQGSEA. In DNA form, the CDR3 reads TGCAGCGCGGACCCCTACGAGCAGTACTTC. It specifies CSADPYEQYF.